What follows describes a single T cell receptor beta chain. This entry is derived from a study of shared T cell receptors in the human thymus. The assay was immunoSEQ multiplex PCR, and TCRdb's table has in-frame clones only and misses some. The sample lists 500,000 to 850,000 clones; over 75% were seen once. Germline CDR1 LNHNV, CDR2 YYDKDF (reference sequence). Trimming pared 0 bases from V and 5 bases from J, leaving 26 bases between. The CDR3 contains 20 residues. These data were likewise used in another study, on human thymus T cells. That work contributes: Resections obtained during corrective heart surgery supplied the thymus tissue.

Sequencing used thymocytes. This sequence originates from a boy less than two years old with a congenital heart defect. The genes are TRBV15 and TRBJ1-5; no firm D call. The CDR3 nucleotides read TGTGCCACCAGCAGAGAGGGGAGTATCGGGGTAAAAGGGTCGGATCAGCCCCAGCATTTT. It codes for CATSREGSIGVKGSDQPQHF.